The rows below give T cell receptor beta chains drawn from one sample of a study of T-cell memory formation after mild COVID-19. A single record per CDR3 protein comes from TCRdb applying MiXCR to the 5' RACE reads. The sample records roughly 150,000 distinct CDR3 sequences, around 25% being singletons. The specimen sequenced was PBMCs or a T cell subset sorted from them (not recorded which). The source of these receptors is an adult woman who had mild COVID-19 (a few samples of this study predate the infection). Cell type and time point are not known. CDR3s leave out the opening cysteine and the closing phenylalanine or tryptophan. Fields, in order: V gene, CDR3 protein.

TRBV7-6	ASSLLGGTGSHNEQF
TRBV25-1	ASSEEVTPSYNSPLH
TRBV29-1	SVETGQRPYEQY
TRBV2	ASRLVVGQILFNYGYT
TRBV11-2	ASSPQGSSGNTIY
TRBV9	ASSVGLAATYEQY
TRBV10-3	AISESPGYEQY
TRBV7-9	DSSFRGGETQY
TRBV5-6	ASRGHGSGIQY
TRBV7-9	ASSLEGVEQY
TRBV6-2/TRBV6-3	ASSGTGVGRETQY
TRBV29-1	SVEDGQGYEQY
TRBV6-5	ASRPGLGTEAF
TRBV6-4	ASSEVERIAHEQY
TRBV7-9	ASSFSGTGYNEQF
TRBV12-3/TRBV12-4	ASSLSSSSIYEQY
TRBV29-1	SVEDPRLEAYNEQF
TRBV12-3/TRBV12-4	ASSLVESGTQGSPRYEQY
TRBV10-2	ASSEAGLGLAGRETQY
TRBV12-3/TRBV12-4	ASSSTGVGTEAF
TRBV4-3	ASSQEGQAFTGELF
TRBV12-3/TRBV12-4	ASSPTGGFPNST
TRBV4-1	ASSQTQGDYEQY
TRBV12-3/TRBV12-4	ASQDSVYSNQPQH
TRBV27	ATRDYSGLTKNIQY
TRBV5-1	ASSSAQGRFEDTEAF
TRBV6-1	ASSDVDRDNQPQH
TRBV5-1	ASSLVRGAEAF
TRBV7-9	ASSPPGNYGYT
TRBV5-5	ASSPQDTGELF
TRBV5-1	ASSLGLAGANEQY
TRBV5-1	ASSLAGWNTEAF
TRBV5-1	ASSSHEGWVERY
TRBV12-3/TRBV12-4	ASSFGNTEY
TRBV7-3	ASSFGRDTEAF
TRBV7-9	ASRSTGGEDTQY
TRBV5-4	ASSFPTGVTEAF
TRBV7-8	ASSLPRDRRAYEQY
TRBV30	AWTTIERAYNEQF
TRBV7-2	ASTIGRDNIQY
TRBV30	AWSTQNGYT
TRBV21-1	ASSKEGTGSTGELF